One and the same sample provided the 3 T cell receptor beta chains below, sequenced in a study of cytomegalovirus exposure and HLA in healthy donors. Primers included in the PCR were 60 Vbeta and 13 Jbeta primers. Only in-frame clones appear in the TCRdb table, and some are missing; sequencing was by immunoSEQ multiplex PCR. The repertoire holds 110,000 or so clones, with about 64% as singletons. The sequenced material came from PBMCs. The receptor source for this set is a man in his late teens or twenties in good health and CMV-seropositive.

The V and J genes are TRBV5-1 and TRBJ2-7; D gene unclear. The V and J ends lost 6 bases and 0 bases respectively, with 13 bases between them. This CDR3 comprises 14 residues. Germline V gene sequence: CDR1 SGHRS, CDR2 YFSETQ. The CDR3 reads CASTGSGSSYEQYV. The CDR3 DNA sequence: TGCGCCAGCACAGGCAGTGGAAGCTCCTACGAGCAGTACGTC.

This clone was seen a few times. V usage is TRBV19 and J usage is TRBJ1-3; possible D gene TRBD1, 6 bases. V was clipped by 7 bases and J by 2 bases, with 18 bases between them. Germline-derived CDR1 and CDR2 are LNHDA and SQIVND (reference sequence). This CDR3 has 16 residues. The CDR3: CASIPPGTGTGNTIYF. The CDR3 DNA sequence: TGTGCCAGTATCCCGCCAGGAACAGGGACTGGAAACACCATATATTTT.

Worth noting for this clone: Within the sample, other DNA sequences also encode this same CDR3. This chain connects TRBV13 to TRBJ1-6; D not certain. Germline V gene sequence: CDR1 PRHDT, CDR2 FYEKMQ (reference sequence). CDR3 size: 14 residues. V dropped 7 bases and J dropped 0 bases, with 7 bases sitting between them. CDR3 in amino acids: CASTVSSYNSPLHF. Here the CDR3 DNA reads TGTGCCAGCACCGTGAGCTCCTATAATTCACCCCTCCACTTT.